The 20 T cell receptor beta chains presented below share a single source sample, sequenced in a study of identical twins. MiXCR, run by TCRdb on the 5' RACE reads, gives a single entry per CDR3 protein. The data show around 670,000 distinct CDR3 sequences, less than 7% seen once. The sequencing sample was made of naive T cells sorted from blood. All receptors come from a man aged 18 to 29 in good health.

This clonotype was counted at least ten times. The CDR3 loop is CASRLAGVINEQFF. The CDR3 DNA reads TGCGCCAGCAGACTAGCTGGAGTCATAAATGAGCAGTTCTTC. V usage is TRBV5-1 and J usage is TRBJ2-1, with D perhaps matching TRBD2 (6 bases). CDR3 length: 14 residues. Per the germline V gene, CDR1 is SGHRS and CDR2 is YFSETQ. V was pared by 5 bases and J by 7 bases, with 16 bases between.

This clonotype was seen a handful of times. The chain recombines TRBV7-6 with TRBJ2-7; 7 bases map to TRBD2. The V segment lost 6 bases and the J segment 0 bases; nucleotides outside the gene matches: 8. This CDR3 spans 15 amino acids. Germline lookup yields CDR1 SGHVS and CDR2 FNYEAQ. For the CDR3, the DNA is TGTGCCAGCAGTAATGGGCGGGAGCACTCCTACGAGCAGTACTTC. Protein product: CASSNGREHSYEQYF.

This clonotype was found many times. CDR3 nucleotides: TGTGCCAGCAACTTGGGGGGAGGGCCCCAGCATTTT. Its protein is CASNLGGGPQHF. The V gene is TRBV12-3 or TRBV12-4, the J gene TRBJ1-5; TRBD1 might be the D (5 bases). With 7 bases removed from V and 9 bases from J, the gap between germline ends came to 13 bases. There are 12 residues in the CDR3.

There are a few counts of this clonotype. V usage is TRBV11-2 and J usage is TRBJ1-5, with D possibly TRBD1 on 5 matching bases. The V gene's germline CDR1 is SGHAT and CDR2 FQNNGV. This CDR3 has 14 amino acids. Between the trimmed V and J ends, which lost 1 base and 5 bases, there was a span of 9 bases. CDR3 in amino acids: CASSLGSRDQPQHF. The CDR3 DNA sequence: TGTGCCAGCAGCTTAGGTTCCAGGGATCAGCCCCAGCATTTT.

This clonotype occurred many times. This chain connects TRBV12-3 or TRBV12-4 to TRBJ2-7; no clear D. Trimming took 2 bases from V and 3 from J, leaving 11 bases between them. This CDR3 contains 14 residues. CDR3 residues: CASSLRTAYYEQYF. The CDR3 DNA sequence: TGTGCCAGCAGTTTACGGACGGCTTACTACGAGCAGTACTTC.

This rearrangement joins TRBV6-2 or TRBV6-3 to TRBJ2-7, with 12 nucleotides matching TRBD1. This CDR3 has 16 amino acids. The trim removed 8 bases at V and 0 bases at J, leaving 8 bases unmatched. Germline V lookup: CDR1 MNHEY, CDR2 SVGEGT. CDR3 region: CASRDRGPMSSYEQYF. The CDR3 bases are TGTGCCAGCCGGGACAGGGGGCCGATGAGCTCCTACGAGCAGTACTTC.

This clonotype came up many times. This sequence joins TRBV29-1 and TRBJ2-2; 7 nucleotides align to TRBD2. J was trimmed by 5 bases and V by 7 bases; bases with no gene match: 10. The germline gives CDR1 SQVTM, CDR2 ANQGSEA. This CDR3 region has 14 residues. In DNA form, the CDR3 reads TGCAGCGCTGGAGGGCCTAGCGGAACCGGGGAGCTGTTTTTT. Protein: CSAGGPSGTGELFF.

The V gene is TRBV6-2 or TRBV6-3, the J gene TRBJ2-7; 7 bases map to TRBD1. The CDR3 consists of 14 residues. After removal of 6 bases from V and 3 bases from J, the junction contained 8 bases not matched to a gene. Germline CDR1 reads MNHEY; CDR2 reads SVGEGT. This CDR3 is CASSPWDSNYEQYF. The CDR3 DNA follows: TGTGCCAGCAGCCCATGGGACAGTAACTACGAGCAGTACTTC.

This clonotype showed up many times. The CDR3 bases are TGCAGTGCTAGGGGCGGGGGGAACACCGGGGAGCTGTTTTTT. Translation: CSARGGGNTGELFF. The chain employs TRBV20-1 and TRBJ2-2, with TRBD2 matching over 7 bases. The germline gives CDR1 DFQATT, CDR2 SNEGSKA (reference sequence). V was pared by 3 bases and J by 1 base, with 2 bases of the junction left unmatched. This CDR3 comprises 14 residues.

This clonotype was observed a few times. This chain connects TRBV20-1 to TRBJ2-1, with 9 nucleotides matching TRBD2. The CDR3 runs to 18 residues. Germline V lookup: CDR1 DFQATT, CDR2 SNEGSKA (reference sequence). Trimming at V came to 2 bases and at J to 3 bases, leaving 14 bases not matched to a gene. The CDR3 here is CSARKTSGSSTVYNEQFF. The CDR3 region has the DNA TGCAGTGCTAGAAAGACTAGCGGATCCTCTACCGTCTACAATGAGCAGTTCTTC.

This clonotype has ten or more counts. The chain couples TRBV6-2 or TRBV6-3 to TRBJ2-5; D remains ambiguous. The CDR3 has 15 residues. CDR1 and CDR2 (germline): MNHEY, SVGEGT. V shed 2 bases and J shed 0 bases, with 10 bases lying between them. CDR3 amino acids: CASSYGSRYQETQYF. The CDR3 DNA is TGTGCCAGCAGTTACGGTTCCCGGTACCAAGAGACCCAGTACTTC.

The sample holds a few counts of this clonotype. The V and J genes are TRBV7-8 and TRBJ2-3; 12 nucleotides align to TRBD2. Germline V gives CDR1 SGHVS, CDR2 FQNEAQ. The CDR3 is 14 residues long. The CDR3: CASTSGSSIDTQYF. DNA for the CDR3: TGTGCTTCGACTAGCGGGAGTTCTATAGATACGCAGTATTTT.

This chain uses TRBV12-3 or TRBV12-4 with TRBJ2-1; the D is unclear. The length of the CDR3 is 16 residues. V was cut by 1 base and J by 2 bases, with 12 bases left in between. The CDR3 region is CASSLGSRLAYNEQFF. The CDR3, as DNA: TGTGCCAGCAGTTTAGGAAGCAGGCTCGCCTACAATGAGCAGTTCTTC.

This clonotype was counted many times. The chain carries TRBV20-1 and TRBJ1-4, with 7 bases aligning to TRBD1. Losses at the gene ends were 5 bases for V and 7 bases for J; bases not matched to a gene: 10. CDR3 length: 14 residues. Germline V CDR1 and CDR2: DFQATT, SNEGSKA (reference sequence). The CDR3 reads CSASGQVQAEKLFF. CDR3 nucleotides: TGCAGTGCTTCCGGACAGGTTCAGGCTGAAAAACTGTTTTTT.

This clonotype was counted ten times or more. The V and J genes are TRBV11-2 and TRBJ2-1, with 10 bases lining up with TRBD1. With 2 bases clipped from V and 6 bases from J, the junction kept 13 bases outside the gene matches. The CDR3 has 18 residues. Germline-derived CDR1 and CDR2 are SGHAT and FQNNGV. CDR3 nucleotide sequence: TGTGCCAGCAGCTTACCAAGTAGGGGACAGGGGACCTCCAATGAGCAGTTCTTC. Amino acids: CASSLPSRGQGTSNEQFF.

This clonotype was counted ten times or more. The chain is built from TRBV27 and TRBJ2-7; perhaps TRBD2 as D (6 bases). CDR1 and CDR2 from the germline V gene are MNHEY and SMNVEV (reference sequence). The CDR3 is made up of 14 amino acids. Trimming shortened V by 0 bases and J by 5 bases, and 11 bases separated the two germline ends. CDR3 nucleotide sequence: TGTGCCAGCAGTTTATCCGGGAGTGAACACGAGCAGTACTTC. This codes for CASSLSGSEHEQYF.

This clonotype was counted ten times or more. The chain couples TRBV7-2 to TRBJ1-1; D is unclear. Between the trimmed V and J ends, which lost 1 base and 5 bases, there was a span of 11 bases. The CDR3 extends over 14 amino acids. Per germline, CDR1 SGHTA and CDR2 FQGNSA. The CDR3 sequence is CASSLVWVRTEAFF. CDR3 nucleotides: TGTGCCAGCAGCTTAGTATGGGTGAGGACTGAAGCTTTCTTT.

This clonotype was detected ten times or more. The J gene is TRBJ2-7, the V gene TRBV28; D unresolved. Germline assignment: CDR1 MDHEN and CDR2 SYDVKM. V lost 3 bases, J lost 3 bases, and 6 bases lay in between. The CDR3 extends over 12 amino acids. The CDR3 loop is CASSLTFYEQYF. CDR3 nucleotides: TGTGCCAGCAGTTTGACCTTCTACGAGCAGTACTTC.

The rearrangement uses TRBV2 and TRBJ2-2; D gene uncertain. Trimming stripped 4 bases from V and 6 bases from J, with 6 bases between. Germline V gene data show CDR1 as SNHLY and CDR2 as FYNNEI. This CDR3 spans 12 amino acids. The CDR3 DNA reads TGTGCCAGCAGTGGGTATGCCGGGGAGCTGTTTTTT. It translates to CASSGYAGELFF.

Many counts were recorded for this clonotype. CDR3 protein: CSVERASYNEQFF. The DNA for the CDR3 is TGCAGCGTTGAGCGGGCATCCTACAATGAGCAGTTCTTC. The chain has TRBV29-1 and TRBJ2-1; possibly TRBD2 for D (5 bases). V was trimmed by 3 bases and J by 1 base, leaving 7 bases between them. This CDR3 has 13 amino acids. From germline, CDR1 is SQVTM and CDR2 ANQGSEA.